This TCR beta chain originates from a study of somatic mutations in cytotoxic T cells in rheumatoid arthritis. Study-wide findings and caveats: Greater age accompanied higher CD8+ clonality in rheumatoid arthritis patients, a pattern that was absent in healthy controls.

Germline V CDR1 and CDR2: SGHTA, FQGNSA. Deletions cut 2 bases from V and 7 bases from J, with 12 bases between. This CDR3 has 15 residues. Positively selected by magnetic beads, CD4+ and CD8+ cells were purity-checked by flow cytometry. Sample share makes this clone medium-sized. Its antigen is unknown. Profiled with immunoSEQ multiplex PCR; TCRdb holds only in-frame clones, not every one. This table holds about 20,000 clones, roughly 84% found once. The genes are TRBV7-2 and TRBJ1-6, with D maybe TRBD1 (6 bases). Sequenced input: CD8+ T cells sorted from blood. The receptor comes from a woman between 50 and 59 years old in good health. The CDR3 DNA sequence: TGTGCCAGCAGCTTACCGACAGGCTCGAATTCACCCCTCCACTTT. It specifies CASSLPTGSNSPLHF.